This T cell receptor beta chain is drawn from a study of glioma-infiltrating T cells after dendritic cell vaccination. Study at large: At biweekly intervals, patients got three intradermal dendritic cell vaccine injections.

As to time point: after dendritic cell vaccination, including at tumor progression/relapse. The immunoSEQ assay amplified TCRB CDR3 from up to 2 ug DNA. TCRdb keeps only in-frame clones here, not all; method: immunoSEQ multiplex PCR. The sample includes some 90,000 clones, 75% to 90% seen only once; the top ten take over 2%. Material: blood, obtained after dendritic cell vaccination. The source is a human donor with glioblastoma.

The DNA of the CDR3 is TGTGCCAGCAGCACAACAGGGGATCAGCCCCAGCATTTT. Protein product: CASSTTGDQPQHF. J is TRBJ1-5 and V is TRBV9, with 7 bases that match TRBD1. The length of the CDR3 is 13 residues. Unmatched junction bases numbered 3, after V lost 4 bases and J lost 5 bases. Germline V gives CDR1 SGDLS, CDR2 YYNGEE.